The clone carrying this T cell receptor (beta chain) was counted a few times. Its matching antigen is unknown. The data were obtained in a study of cytomegalovirus exposure and HLA in healthy donors. Study as a whole: Most genotyped donors, roughly 83% of 350 to 500, had Caucasian-associated genetic ancestry. The study's findings and limits: Researchers reported that a few CMV-associated chains were confirmed in vitro as CMV antigen-specific. In a later analysis, HLA-associated beta chains showed higher expansion and lower generation probabilities than comparable chains.

60 Vbeta and 13 Jbeta primers were used in PCR. Measured with immunoSEQ multiplex PCR; TCRdb has only the in-frame clones, and not every one. The profile shows 100,000 to 150,000 clones, less than 90% of them singletons. CDR1 and CDR2 from the germline V gene are SGHRS and YFSETQ. The junction had 9 bases not matched to a gene; V was cut back by 0 bases and J by 12 bases. The CDR3 sequence is 14 residues long. Material for sequencing was PBMCs. The TCR sequence derives from a man between 18 and 29 years old in good health and CMV-seropositive. V is TRBV5-1 and J is TRBJ1-2; TRBD1 matches at 9 bases. The DNA for the CDR3 is TGCGCCAGCAGCTTGGGGGACAGGGAGGCAATTGACACCTTC. Its protein is CASSLGDREAIDTF.